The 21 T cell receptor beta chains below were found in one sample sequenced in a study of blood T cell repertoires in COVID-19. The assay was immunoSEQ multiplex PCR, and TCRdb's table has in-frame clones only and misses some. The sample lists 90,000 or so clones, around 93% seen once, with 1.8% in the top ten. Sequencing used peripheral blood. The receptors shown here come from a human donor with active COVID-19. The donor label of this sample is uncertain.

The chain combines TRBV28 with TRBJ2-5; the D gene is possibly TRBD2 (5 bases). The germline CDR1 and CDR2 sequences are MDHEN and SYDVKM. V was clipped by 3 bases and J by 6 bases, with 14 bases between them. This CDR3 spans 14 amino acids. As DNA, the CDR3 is TGTGCCAGCAGTTTGGCGATCGGGATAAAGACCCAGTACTTC. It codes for CASSLAIGIKTQYF. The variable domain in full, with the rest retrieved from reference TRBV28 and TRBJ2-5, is DVKVTQSSRYLVKRTGEKVFLECVQDMDHENMFWYRQDPGLGLRLIYFSYDVKMKEKGDIPEGYSVSREKKERFSLILESASTNQTSMYLCASSLAIGIKTQYFGPGTRLLVL.

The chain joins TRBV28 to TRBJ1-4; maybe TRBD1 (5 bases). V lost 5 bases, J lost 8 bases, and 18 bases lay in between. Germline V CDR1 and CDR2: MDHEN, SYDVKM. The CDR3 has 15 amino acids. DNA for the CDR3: TGTGCCAGCAGTCGGGACTCAGGGAGAGGCGAAAAACTGTTTTTT. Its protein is CASSRDSGRGEKLFF.

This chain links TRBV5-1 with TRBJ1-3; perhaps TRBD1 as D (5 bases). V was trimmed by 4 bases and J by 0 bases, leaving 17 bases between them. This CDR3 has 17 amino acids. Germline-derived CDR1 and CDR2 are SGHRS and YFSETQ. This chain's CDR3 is CASSPNPNRSSGNTIYF. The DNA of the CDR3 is TGCGCCAGCAGCCCTAACCCAAACAGGAGCTCTGGAAACACCATATATTTT.

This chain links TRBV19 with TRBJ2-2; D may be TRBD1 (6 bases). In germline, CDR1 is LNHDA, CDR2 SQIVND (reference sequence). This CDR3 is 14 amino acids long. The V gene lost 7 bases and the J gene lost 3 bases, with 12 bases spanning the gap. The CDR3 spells CASKHRVDTGELFF. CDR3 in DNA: TGTGCCAGTAAGCACAGGGTCGACACCGGGGAGCTGTTTTTT.

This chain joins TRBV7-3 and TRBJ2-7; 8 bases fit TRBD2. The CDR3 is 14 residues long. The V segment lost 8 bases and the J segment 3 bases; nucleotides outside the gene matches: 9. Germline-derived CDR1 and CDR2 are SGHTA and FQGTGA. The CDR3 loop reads CASGPGGVVYEQYF. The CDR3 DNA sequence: TGTGCCAGCGGCCCGGGGGGGGTCGTCTACGAGCAGTACTTC.

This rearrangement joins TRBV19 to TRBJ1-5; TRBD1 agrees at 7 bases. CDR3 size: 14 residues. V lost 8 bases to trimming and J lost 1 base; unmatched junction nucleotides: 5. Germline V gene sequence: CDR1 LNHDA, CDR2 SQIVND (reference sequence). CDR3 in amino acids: CASDSDRSNQPQHF. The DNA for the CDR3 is TGTGCCAGTGACTCGGACAGGAGCAATCAGCCCCAGCATTTT.

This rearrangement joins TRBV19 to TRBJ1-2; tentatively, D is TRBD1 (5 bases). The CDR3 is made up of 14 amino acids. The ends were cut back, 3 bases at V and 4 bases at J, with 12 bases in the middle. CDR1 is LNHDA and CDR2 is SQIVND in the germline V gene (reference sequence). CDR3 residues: CASSMEAGLYGYTF. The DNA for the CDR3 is TGTGCCAGTAGTATGGAAGCAGGGCTCTATGGCTACACCTTC.

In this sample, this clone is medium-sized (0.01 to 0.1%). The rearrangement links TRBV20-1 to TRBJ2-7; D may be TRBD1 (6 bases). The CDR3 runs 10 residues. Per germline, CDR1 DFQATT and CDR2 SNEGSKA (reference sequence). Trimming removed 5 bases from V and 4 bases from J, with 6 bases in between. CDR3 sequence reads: CSADRYEQYF. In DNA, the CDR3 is TGCAGTGCTGACAGGTACGAGCAGTACTTC.

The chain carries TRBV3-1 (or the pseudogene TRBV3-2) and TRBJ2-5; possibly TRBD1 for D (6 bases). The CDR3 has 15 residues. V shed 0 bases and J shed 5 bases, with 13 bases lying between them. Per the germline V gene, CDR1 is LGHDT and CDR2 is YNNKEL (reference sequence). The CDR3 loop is CASSQDPGGGETQYF. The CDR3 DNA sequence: TGTGCCAGCAGCCAAGATCCTGGGGGCGGGGAGACCCAGTACTTC.

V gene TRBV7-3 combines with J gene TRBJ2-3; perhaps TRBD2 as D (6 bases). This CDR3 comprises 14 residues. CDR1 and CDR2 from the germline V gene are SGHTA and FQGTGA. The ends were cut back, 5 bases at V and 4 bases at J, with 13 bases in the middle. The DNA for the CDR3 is TGTGCCAGCAGCGTGGTTGGGGACTCAGATACGCAGTATTTT. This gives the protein CASSVVGDSDTQYF.

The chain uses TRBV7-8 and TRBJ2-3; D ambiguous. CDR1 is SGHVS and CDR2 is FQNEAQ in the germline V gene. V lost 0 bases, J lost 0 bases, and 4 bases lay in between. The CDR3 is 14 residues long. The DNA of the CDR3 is TGTGCCAGCAGCTTAGCGGCCAGCACAGATACGCAGTATTTT. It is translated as CASSLAASTDTQYF.

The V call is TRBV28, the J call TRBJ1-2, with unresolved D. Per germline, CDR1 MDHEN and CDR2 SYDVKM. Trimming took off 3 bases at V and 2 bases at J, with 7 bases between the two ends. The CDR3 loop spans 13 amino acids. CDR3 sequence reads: CASSFENNYGYTF. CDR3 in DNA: TGTGCCAGCAGTTTCGAGAACAACTATGGCTACACCTTC.

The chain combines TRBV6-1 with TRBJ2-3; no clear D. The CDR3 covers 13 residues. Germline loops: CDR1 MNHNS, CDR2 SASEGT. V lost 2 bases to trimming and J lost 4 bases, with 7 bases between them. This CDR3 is CASSEQAPDTQYF. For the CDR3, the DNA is TGTGCCAGCAGTGAACAGGCCCCAGATACGCAGTATTTT.

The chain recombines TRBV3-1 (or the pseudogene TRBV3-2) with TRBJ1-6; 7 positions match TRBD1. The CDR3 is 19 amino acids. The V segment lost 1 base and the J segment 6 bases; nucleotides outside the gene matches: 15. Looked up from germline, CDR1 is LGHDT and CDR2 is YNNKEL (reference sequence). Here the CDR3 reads CASSQATNHKGQRNSPLHF. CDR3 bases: TGTGCCAGCAGCCAAGCAACAAATCATAAGGGACAGCGTAATTCACCCCTCCACTTT.

The CDR3 DNA sequence: TGTGCCAGCAGCACATCAGACAGTCCGTCCGGAAACACCATATATTTT. Protein sequence: CASSTSDSPSGNTIYF. The chain joins TRBV21-1 to TRBJ1-3; TRBD1 is the table's D call and was not checked against the DNA. TRBV21-1 is designated a pseudogene. This CDR3 region has 16 residues.

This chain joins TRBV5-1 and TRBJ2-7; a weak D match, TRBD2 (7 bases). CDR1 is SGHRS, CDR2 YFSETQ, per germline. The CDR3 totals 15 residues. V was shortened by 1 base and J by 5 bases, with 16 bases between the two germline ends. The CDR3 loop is CASSLRGALGDEQYF. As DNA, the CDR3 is TGCGCCAGCAGCTTGCGGGGGGCCCTAGGGGACGAGCAGTACTTC.

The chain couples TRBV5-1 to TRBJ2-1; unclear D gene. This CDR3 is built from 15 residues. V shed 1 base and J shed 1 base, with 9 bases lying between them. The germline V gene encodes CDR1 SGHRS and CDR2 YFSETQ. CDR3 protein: CASSLLLRSYNEQFF. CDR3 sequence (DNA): TGCGCCAGCAGCTTGCTACTAAGGTCCTACAATGAGCAGTTCTTC. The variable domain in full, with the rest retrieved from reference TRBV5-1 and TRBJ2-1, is KAGVTQTPRYLIKTRGQQVTLSCSPISGHRSVSWYQQTPGQGLQFLFEYFSETQRNKGNFPGRFSGRQFSNSRSEMNVSTLELGDSALYLCASSLLLRSYNEQFFGPGTRLTVL.

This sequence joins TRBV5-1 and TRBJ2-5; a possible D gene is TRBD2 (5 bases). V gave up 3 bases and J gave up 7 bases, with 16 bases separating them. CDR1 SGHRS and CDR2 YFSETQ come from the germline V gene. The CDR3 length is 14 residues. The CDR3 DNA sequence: TGCGCCAGCAGCTCCGACTATCCAAGTCGGACCCAGTACTTC. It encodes CASSSDYPSRTQYF.

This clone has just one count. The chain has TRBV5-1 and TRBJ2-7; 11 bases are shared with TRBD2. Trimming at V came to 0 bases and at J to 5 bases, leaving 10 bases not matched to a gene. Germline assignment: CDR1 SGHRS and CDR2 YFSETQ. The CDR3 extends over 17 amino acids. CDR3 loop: CASSLGLAGGAVDEQYF. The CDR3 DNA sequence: TGCGCCAGCAGCTTGGGGCTAGCGGGGGGTGCCGTGGACGAGCAGTACTTC. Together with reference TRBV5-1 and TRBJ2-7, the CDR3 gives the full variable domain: KAGVTQTPRYLIKTRGQQVTLSCSPISGHRSVSWYQQTPGQGLQFLFEYFSETQRNKGNFPGRFSGRQFSNSRSEMNVSTLELGDSALYLCASSLGLAGGAVDEQYFGPGTRLTVT.

CDR3 sequence: CASSPGEGGEETQYF. In DNA, the CDR3 is TGTGCCAGCAGCCCCGGGGAGGGGGGGGAAGAGACCCAGTACTTC. The chain carries TRBV5-5 and TRBJ2-5, with a weak D call TRBD2 (7 bases). The V end was cut by 4 bases, the J end by 3 bases, with 16 bases between. CDR1 is SGHKS, CDR2 YYEKEE, per germline (reference sequence). The CDR3 totals 15 residues.

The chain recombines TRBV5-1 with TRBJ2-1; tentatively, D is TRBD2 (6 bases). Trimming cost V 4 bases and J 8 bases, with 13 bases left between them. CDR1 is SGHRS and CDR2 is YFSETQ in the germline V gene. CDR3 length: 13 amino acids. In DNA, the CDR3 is TGCGCCAGCAGCCAGGCGGGGTTGGATGAGCAGTTCTTC. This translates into CASSQAGLDEQFF.